A single sample is the source of the 4 T cell receptor beta chains below, sequenced in a study of shared clonotypes between healthy human individuals. Generated by immunoSEQ multiplex PCR, the TCRdb table keeps only in-frame clones and is missing some. The sample consists of approximately 500,000 clones, 90% to 97% of them appearing once. Input material: naive CD4+ T cells sorted from blood. Noted subset: CD45RA+ positively selected. The receptors derive from a woman aged 25 to 45 in good health.

The gene calls are TRBV30 and TRBJ2-7, with D perhaps TRBD2 (6 bases). From germline, CDR1 is GTSNPN and CDR2 SVGIG (reference sequence). CDR3 length equals 14 residues. The germline V and J ends were trimmed by 5 bases and 0 bases, with 14 bases remaining between them. The CDR3 coding sequence is TGTGCCTGGGTCCCCGGGGGAACCTCCTACGAGCAGTACTTC. This translates into CAWVPGGTSYEQYF.

V is TRBV11-3 and J is TRBJ1-5; D not certain. CDR1 SGHNT and CDR2 YENEEA come from the germline V gene. The CDR3 has 16 residues. Trimming removed 7 bases from V and 0 bases from J, with 16 bases in between. In nucleotides, the CDR3 is TGTGCCAGCACCCCTAAGGCGGTCGATAGCAATCAGCCCCAGCATTTT. Amino acids: CASTPKAVDSNQPQHF.

V gene TRBV2 combines with J gene TRBJ1-5, with D unclear. CDR1 and CDR2 from the germline V gene are SNHLY and FYNNEI. V was cut by 1 base and J by 4 bases, with 5 bases left in between. This CDR3 is 13 amino acids long. Here the CDR3 reads CASSEDRNQPQHF. DNA of the CDR3: TGTGCCAGCAGTGAAGACAGAAATCAGCCCCAGCATTTT. The complete variable domain, with remaining parts taken from reference TRBV2 and TRBJ1-5, reads EPEVTQTPSHQVTQMGQEVILRCVPISNHLYFYWYRQILGQKVEFLVSFYNNEISEKSEIFDDQFSVERPDGSNFTLKIRSTKLEDSAMYFCASSEDRNQPQHFGDGTRLSIL.

The chain carries TRBV10-3 and TRBJ2-1; D might be TRBD2 (5 bases). Looked up from germline, CDR1 is ENHRY and CDR2 is SYGVKD. V was clipped by 11 bases and J by 0 bases, with 5 bases between them. This CDR3 spans 11 amino acids. CDR3 sequence reads: CAAGSYNEQFF. The CDR3 DNA reads as TGTGCCGCGGGCTCCTACAATGAGCAGTTCTTC.